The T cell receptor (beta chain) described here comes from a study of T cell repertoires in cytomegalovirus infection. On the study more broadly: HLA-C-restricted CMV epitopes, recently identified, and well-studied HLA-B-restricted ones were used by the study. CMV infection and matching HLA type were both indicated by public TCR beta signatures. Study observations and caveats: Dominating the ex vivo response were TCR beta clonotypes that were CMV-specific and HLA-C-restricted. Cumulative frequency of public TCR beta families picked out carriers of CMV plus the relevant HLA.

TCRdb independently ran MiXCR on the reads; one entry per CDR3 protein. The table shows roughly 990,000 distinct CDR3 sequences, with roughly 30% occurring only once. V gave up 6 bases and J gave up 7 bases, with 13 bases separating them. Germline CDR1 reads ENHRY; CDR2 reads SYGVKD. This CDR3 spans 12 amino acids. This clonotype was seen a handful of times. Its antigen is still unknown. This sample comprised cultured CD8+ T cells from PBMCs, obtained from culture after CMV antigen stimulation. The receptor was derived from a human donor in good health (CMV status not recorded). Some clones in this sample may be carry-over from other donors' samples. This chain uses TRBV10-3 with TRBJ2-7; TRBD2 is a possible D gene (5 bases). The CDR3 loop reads CAIRSAPGEQYF. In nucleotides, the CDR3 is TGTGCCATCAGGAGTGCCCCGGGGGAGCAGTACTTC.